The 27 T cell receptor beta chains below were found in one sample sequenced in a study of T cell responses to AZD1222 COVID-19 vaccine (dated by TCRdb to about 2021). This specimen's time point label, interpreted: baseline before first vaccination. The library was obtained by the immunoSEQ multiplex PCR assay. TCRdb provides this immuneACCESS table in a form limited to in-frame rearrangements. Some clones are lacking; in checked studies, under half of them reflect an unresolved V gene, and why the rest are absent is not known. The sample contains under 70,000 clones, approximately 80% of them found a single time. Jointly, the top ten make up less than 25% of the sample. The source material was peripheral blood, sampled on day 0 of AZD1222 vaccination. The source of these receptors is an adult in good health.

The J gene is TRBJ2-6, the V gene TRBV6-4; possibly TRBD1 for D (6 bases). Germline assignment: CDR1 MRHNA and CDR2 SNTAGT. There are 14 residues in the CDR3. With 3 bases removed from V and 4 bases from J, the gap between germline ends came to 7 bases. In nucleotides, the CDR3 is TGTGCCAGCAGTGAGGGGGCCGGGGCCAACGTCCTGACTTTC. Amino acids: CASSEGAGANVLTF.

The chain links TRBV4-3 to TRBJ1-1; D gene ambiguous. The CDR3 length is 12 residues. Germline V gene lookup returns CDR1 LGHNA and CDR2 YSLEER. Deletions cut 1 base from V and 10 bases from J, with 10 bases between. CDR3: CASSQGPGSAFF. The CDR3 region has the DNA TGCGCCAGCAGCCAAGGGCCCGGATCAGCTTTCTTT.

This clone has just one count. The chain uses TRBV21-1 and TRBJ2-2; the table calls TRBD2, which could not be checked here. TRBV21-1 is shown as a pseudogene. The CDR3 length is 15 residues. This CDR3 reads CASSKRGADTGELFF. In DNA form, the CDR3 reads TGTGCCAGCAGCAAGCGGGGTGCGGACACCGGGGAGCTGTTTTTT.

The chain couples TRBV11-2 to TRBJ1-6; 7 bases map to TRBD1. The CDR3 length is 16 residues. V shed 6 bases, J shed 2 bases, and the junction held 7 bases outside the gene matches. In germline, CDR1 is SGHAT, CDR2 FQNNGV. The CDR3 region is CASSSIGTAYNSPLHF. In nucleotides, the CDR3 is TGTGCCAGCAGTTCCATAGGGACAGCCTATAATTCACCCCTCCACTTT.

V usage is TRBV11-2 and J usage is TRBJ1-5; D uncertain. The CDR3 consists of 14 residues. Trimming removed 4 bases from V and 4 bases from J, with 11 bases in between. Per the germline V gene, CDR1 is SGHAT and CDR2 is FQNNGV. CDR3 bases: TGTGCCAGCAGCTCCGTGACCCAAAATCAGCCCCAGCATTTT. Translation gives CASSSVTQNQPQHF.

This chain links TRBV7-9 with TRBJ1-1; the D gene is possibly TRBD1 (6 bases). The V end lost 3 bases, the J end lost 6 bases, and 14 bases lay between the germline ends. Germline loops: CDR1 SEHNR, CDR2 FQNEAQ (reference sequence). The CDR3 consists of 14 residues. In DNA, the CDR3 is TGTGCCAGCAGCTTCGGGGGGCACGGCGCTGAAGCTTTCTTT. It specifies CASSFGGHGAEAFF.

This sequence joins TRBV6-1 and TRBJ2-5; D is ambiguous. CDR3 length: 13 amino acids. Per the germline V gene, CDR1 is MNHNS and CDR2 is SASEGT. V lost 2 bases, J lost 5 bases, and 9 bases lay in between. The CDR3 loop is CASSERPRETQYF. The CDR3 DNA is TGTGCCAGCAGTGAACGCCCACGGGAGACCCAGTACTTC.

The DNA for the CDR3 is TGTGCCAGCAGTTGGACCACAGGGGGCAGCCCCTCGGGGAATCAGCCCCAGCATTTT. Translation gives CASSWTTGGSPSGNQPQHF. V gene TRBV28 combines with J gene TRBJ1-5; 9 positions match TRBD1. In germline, CDR1 is MDHEN, CDR2 SYDVKM. The CDR3 has 19 residues. J lost 4 bases, V lost 4 bases, and 17 bases had no gene match.

The sample holds a few counts of this clone. The chain recombines TRBV28 with TRBJ2-7, with D perhaps assigned TRBD1 or TRBD2 (5 bases each). Germline V gives CDR1 MDHEN, CDR2 SYDVKM. The CDR3 loop spans 13 amino acids. Deletions cut 2 bases from V and 4 bases from J, with 9 bases between. CDR3: CASSLEGRYEQYF. For the CDR3, the DNA is TGTGCCAGCAGTTTAGAGGGACGTTACGAGCAGTACTTC.

V is TRBV27 and J is TRBJ1-4; TRBD1 is a possible D gene (5 bases). Trimming shortened V by 3 bases and J by 0 bases, and 8 bases separated the two germline ends. CDR1 is MNHEY and CDR2 is SMNVEV in the germline V gene (reference sequence). This CDR3 is built from 15 residues. The CDR3: CASSFGGTTNEKLFF. In DNA form, the CDR3 reads TGTGCCAGCAGTTTCGGGGGAACAACTAATGAAAAACTGTTTTTT.

A remark on this clone: Compared with germline, one end of the junction differs, possibly owing to a read error. The chain is built from TRBV7-3 and TRBJ2-3, with 7 bases identical to TRBD1. CDR3 size: 15 residues. Germline CDR1 and CDR2: SGHTA and FQGTGA. The CDR3 sequence is CASSLTARGLDTQYF. CDR3 DNA sequence: TGTGCCAGCAGCCTAACGGCTAGGGGGCTGGATACGCAGTATTTT. Based on the CDR3 plus reference TRBV7-3 and TRBJ2-3, the full variable domain is GAGVSQTPSNKVTEKGKYVELRCDPISGHTALYWYRQSLGQGPEFLIYFQGTGAADDSGLPNDRFFAVRPEGSVSTLKIQRTERGDSAVYLCASSLTARGLDTQYFGPGTRLTVL.

The chain couples TRBV21-1 to TRBJ1-5. TRBV21-1 is a known pseudogene. The CDR3 extends over 17 amino acids. CDR3 sequence: CASSKPPGINARQPQHF. The DNA for the CDR3 is TGTGCCAGCAGCAAACCGCCCGGGATAAACGCTCGACAGCCCCAGCATTTT.

This chain uses TRBV28 with TRBJ1-6; the D is unclear. Germline V gene lookup returns CDR1 MDHEN and CDR2 SYDVKM. The CDR3 runs 15 residues. Trimming pared 0 bases from V and 5 bases from J, leaving 8 bases between. The CDR3 spells CASSLWAANNSPLHF. In DNA, the CDR3 is TGTGCCAGCAGTTTATGGGCAGCAAATAATTCACCCCTCCACTTT.

The genes are TRBV5-8 and TRBJ1-5; D not certain. The CDR3 sequence is 15 residues long. Per germline, CDR1 SGHTS and CDR2 YDEGEE. Deletions cut 2 bases from V and 5 bases from J, with 14 bases between. The CDR3 spells CASSFWNSRHQPQHF. The CDR3 bases are TGTGCCAGCAGCTTTTGGAACAGCCGTCATCAGCCCCAGCATTTT.

This chain links TRBV27 with TRBJ2-2, with D possibly TRBD2 on 5 matching bases. V was pared by 10 bases and J by 7 bases, with 25 bases between. The CDR3 has 16 amino acids. Germline V gene sequence: CDR1 MNHEY, CDR2 SMNVEV (reference sequence). In DNA form, the CDR3 reads TGTGCCACCCACTTAGTCGGGAACGTGAGGAGCGGGGAGCTGTTTTTT. Translated, it gives CATHLVGNVRSGELFF.

The chain carries TRBV6-5 and TRBJ2-1, with TRBD2 matching over 7 bases. With V trimmed by 6 bases and J by 12 bases, 14 bases remained unmatched. Germline V gives CDR1 MNHEY, CDR2 SVGAGI. This CDR3 comprises 14 residues. This CDR3 is CASSPILAASSQFF. The CDR3 DNA reads as TGTGCCAGCAGCCCCATCCTAGCGGCAAGTTCGCAGTTCTTC.

This clone was recorded once. This rearrangement joins TRBV7-9 to TRBJ1-2; D ambiguous. This CDR3 contains 15 residues. Germline V gives CDR1 SEHNR, CDR2 FQNEAQ (reference sequence). V gave up 5 bases and J gave up 7 bases, with 20 bases separating them. CDR3 loop: CASSLGGSAARGYTF. The DNA of the CDR3 is TGTGCCAGCAGCCTAGGTGGTAGTGCTGCCCGTGGCTACACCTTC.

CDR3 loop: CASSQDGTAGNTIYF. The CDR3 nucleotides read TGTGCCAGCAGCCAAGACGGGACAGCCGGAAACACCATATATTTT. The V and J genes are TRBV4-2 and TRBJ1-3; 7 bases line up with TRBD1. Unmatched junction bases numbered 3, after V lost 0 bases and J lost 4 bases. The germline V gene encodes CDR1 LGHNA and CDR2 YNFKEQ. The CDR3 has 15 amino acids.

This clone was seen a single time. V and J are TRBV20-1 and TRBJ1-2; D is uncertain. Germline V CDR1 and CDR2: DFQATT, SNEGSKA (reference sequence). V dropped 3 bases and J dropped 1 base, with 6 bases sitting between them. The CDR3 has 12 residues. The CDR3 sequence: CSASLHNYGYTF. The CDR3 coding sequence is TGCAGTGCTAGTTTACATAACTATGGCTACACCTTC.

The rearrangement joins TRBV2 to TRBJ2-1, with a possible D match to TRBD2 (5 bases). V lost 8 bases, J lost 2 bases, and 16 bases lay in between. Germline values: CDR1 SNHLY, CDR2 FYNNEI. The CDR3 loop spans 15 amino acids. The CDR3: CASGRLSLTYNEQFF. As DNA, the CDR3 is TGTGCCAGCGGAAGACTATCCTTAACCTACAATGAGCAGTTCTTC.

This sequence joins TRBV24-1 and TRBJ1-2; D remains unclear. Germline V lookup: CDR1 KGHDR, CDR2 SFDVKD. V was shortened by 3 bases and J by 1 base, with 17 bases between the two germline ends. The CDR3 loop spans 17 amino acids. The CDR3 sequence is CATSDDGSKLNNYGYTF. DNA for the CDR3: TGTGCCACCAGTGATGATGGCAGTAAGCTCAATAACTATGGCTACACCTTC.

The chain links TRBV7-8 to TRBJ1-5; TRBD1 matches 9 bases. Unmatched junction bases numbered 4, after V lost 6 bases and J lost 4 bases. This CDR3 is built from 14 residues. The V gene's germline CDR1 is SGHVS and CDR2 FQNEAQ. CDR3 nucleotides: TGTGCCAGCAGACAGGGGGCAGGAAATCAGCCCCAGCATTTT. It translates to CASRQGAGNQPQHF.

The chain carries TRBV14 and TRBJ1-6; D may be TRBD1 (5 bases). The CDR3 extends over 15 amino acids. Trimming took off 4 bases at V and 6 bases at J, with 13 bases between the two ends. Germline lookup yields CDR1 SGHDN and CDR2 FVKESK. This chain's CDR3 is CASSPNAGFNSPLHF. CDR3 bases: TGTGCCAGCAGCCCGAACGCAGGGTTTAATTCACCCCTCCACTTT.

The CDR3 spells CASSQDRGNSPLHF. The CDR3 DNA reads as TGTGCCAGCAGCCAAGACAGGGGGAATTCACCCCTCCACTTT. This chain connects TRBV7-9 to TRBJ1-6; TRBD1 aligns across 9 bases. The CDR3 loop spans 14 amino acids. J was trimmed by 7 bases and V by 5 bases; bases with no gene match: 3. Germline V CDR1 and CDR2: SEHNR, FQNEAQ (reference sequence).

The chain employs TRBV5-1 and TRBJ2-1, with 8 bases that match TRBD2. The CDR3 loop spans 13 amino acids. With 4 bases clipped from V and 9 bases from J, the junction kept 6 bases outside the gene matches. Germline V CDR1 and CDR2: SGHRS, YFSETQ. The CDR3 bases are TGCGCCAGCAGCCTTCGGGGGGGCGTTGAGCAGTTCTTC. It translates to CASSLRGGVEQFF.

The chain combines TRBV7-8 with TRBJ2-2, with D uncertain. V was cut by 1 base and J by 2 bases, with 5 bases left in between. The CDR3 extends over 14 amino acids. CDR1 and CDR2 from the germline V gene are SGHVS and FQNEAQ. As DNA, the CDR3 is TGTGCCAGCAGCTTAGATCACAACACCGGGGAGCTGTTTTTT. This sequence encodes CASSLDHNTGELFF.

This clone was observed a single time. Compared with germline, one end of the junction differs, possibly owing to a read error. CDR3 sequence reads: CASSLTGSGNTIYF. Here the CDR3 DNA reads TGTGCCAGCAGCCTAACCGGGTCTGGAAACACCATATATTTT. V and J are TRBV7-3 and TRBJ1-3, with no clear D. CDR1 is SGHTA, CDR2 FQGTGA, per germline. The CDR3 loop spans 14 amino acids.